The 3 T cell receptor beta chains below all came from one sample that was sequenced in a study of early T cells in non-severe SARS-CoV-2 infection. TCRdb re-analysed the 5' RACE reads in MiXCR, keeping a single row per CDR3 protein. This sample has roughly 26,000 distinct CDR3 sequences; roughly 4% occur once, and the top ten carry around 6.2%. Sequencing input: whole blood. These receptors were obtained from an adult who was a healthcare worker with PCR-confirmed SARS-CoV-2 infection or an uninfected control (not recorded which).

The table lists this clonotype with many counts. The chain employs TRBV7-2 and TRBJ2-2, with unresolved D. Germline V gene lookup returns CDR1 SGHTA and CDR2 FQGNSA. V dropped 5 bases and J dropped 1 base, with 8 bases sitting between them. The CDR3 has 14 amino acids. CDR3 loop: CASSPQLNTGELFF. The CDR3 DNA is TGTGCCAGCAGCCCCCAGTTGAACACCGGGGAGCTGTTTTTT.

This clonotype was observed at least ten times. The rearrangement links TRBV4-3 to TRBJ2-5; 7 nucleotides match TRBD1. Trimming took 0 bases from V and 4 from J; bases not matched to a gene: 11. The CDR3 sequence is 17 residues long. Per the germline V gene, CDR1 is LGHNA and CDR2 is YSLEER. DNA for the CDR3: TGCGCCAGCAGCCAAGATCGCCTAGACAGGGTGGTAGAGACCCAGTACTTC. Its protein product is CASSQDRLDRVVETQYF.

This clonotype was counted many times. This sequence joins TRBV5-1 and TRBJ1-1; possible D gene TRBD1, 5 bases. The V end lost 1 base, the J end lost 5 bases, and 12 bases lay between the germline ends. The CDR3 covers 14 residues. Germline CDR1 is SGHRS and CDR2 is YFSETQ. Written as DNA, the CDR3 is TGCGCCAGCAGCTTGAGGTCAGGGTGGACTGAAGCTTTCTTT. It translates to CASSLRSGWTEAFF.